A selection of T cell receptor beta chains follows, all from one sample in a study of T cell responses to AZD1222 COVID-19 vaccine. Profiling relied on immunoSEQ multiplex PCR, and the TCRdb table lists in-frame clones only, not all of them. Here the sample spans approximately 64,000 clones, roughly 84% being singletons. Sample: peripheral blood, taken on day 0 of AZD1222 vaccination. These receptors came from an adult in good health. Each CDR3 is given with its conserved first and last residue. A D gene is named only where the DNA matches it firmly. Clone size is stated in some rows and not others, as once, few, many or a class when expanded.

clone_size	d_call	v_call	cdr3_length	j_call	cdr3_aa	cdr3_nt
.	TRBD2	TRBV3-1/TRBV3-2	15	TRBJ2-7	CASSQAGGPSYEQYF	TGTGCCAGCAGCCAAGCGGGGGGACCAAGCTACGAGCAGTACTTC
.	.	TRBV4-2	15	TRBJ2-5	CASSQDGVPQETQYF	TGTGCCAGCAGCCAAGACGGGGTTCCCCAAGAGACCCAGTACTTC
once	TRBD1	TRBV9	14	TRBJ1-2	CASSVTGGDYGYTF	TGTGCCAGCAGCGTGACAGGGGGCGACTATGGCTACACCTTC
.	.	TRBV27	17	TRBJ2-1	CASSLGPPDSSYNEQFF	TGTGCCAGCAGTTTAGGACCTCCGGACAGCTCCTACAATGAGCAGTTCTTC
.	.	TRBV21-1	16	TRBJ1-2	CASSKVRQHLFYGYTF	TGTGCCAGCAGCAAAGTTAGGCAGCACCTATTTTATGGCTACACCTTC
.	.	TRBV5-6	16	TRBJ2-1	CASEWSGALSYNEQFF	TGTGCCAGCGAGTGGTCGGGAGCTCTTTCCTACAATGAGCAGTTCTTC
.	TRBD1	TRBV11-1	15	TRBJ1-1	CASSLGSGGSFEAFF	TGTGCCAGCAGCTTAGGCTCAGGGGGCAGCTTTGAAGCTTTCTTT
.	.	TRBV11-3	17	TRBJ2-2	CASSLGSWEENTGELFF	TGTGCCAGCAGCTTAGGTTCGTGGGAGGAAAACACCGGGGAGCTGTTTTTT
once	.	TRBV7-9	16	TRBJ1-3	CASSLVGGRYGDTIYF	TGTGCCAGCAGCTTAGTGGGGGGCCGGTATGGAGACACCATATATTTT
.	TRBD1	TRBV6-5	15	TRBJ1-5	CASSRDRESNQPQHF	TGTGCCAGCAGCAGGGACAGGGAAAGCAATCAGCCCCAGCATTTT
.	TRBD1	TRBV7-2	14	TRBJ1-1	CASSSTGGVTEAFF	TGTGCCAGCAGCTCCACAGGGGGCGTAACTGAAGCTTTCTTT
.	TRBD1	TRBV29-1	12	TRBJ2-2	CSVYPGGGELFF	TGCAGCGTCTACCCAGGGGGCGGGGAGCTGTTTTTT
.	TRBD1	TRBV27	16	TRBJ1-4	CASSPSRDRVGEKLFF	TGTGCCAGCAGTCCGTCCCGGGACAGGGTCGGTGAAAAACTGTTTTTT
.	.	TRBV4-1	18	TRBJ1-5	CASSHPGRQPGGPQPQHF	TGCGCCAGCAGCCATCCCGGGAGGCAGCCCGGCGGTCCTCAGCCCCAGCATTTT
few	.	TRBV30	11	TRBJ1-1	CAFERNTEAFF	TGTGCCTTTGAGAGGAACACTGAAGCTTTCTTT
.	.	TRBV7-8	16	TRBJ2-5	CASSLVAGALRETQYF	TGTGCCAGCAGCTTAGTGGCCGGGGCGTTGAGGGAGACCCAGTACTTC
few	.	TRBV7-9	13	TRBJ1-1	CASSFYENTEAFF	TGTGCCAGCAGCTTCTACGAGAACACTGAAGCTTTCTTT
once	TRBD2	TRBV9	16	TRBJ2-7	CASSPPIAGRAYEQYF	TGTGCCAGCAGCCCCCCCATAGCGGGGAGAGCCTACGAGCAGTACTTC